The next 5 T cell receptor beta chains were all read from a single sample in a study of blood T cells in healthy people across ages. Primed by a sample-barcoded 5' primer and a J-beta primer mix, a second PCR proceeded for 7 to 11 cycles. MiXCR was run by TCRdb on the 5' RACE reads, yielding one entry per CDR3 protein. The sample lists some 1.8 million distinct CDR3 sequences; about two fifths were seen once. The source material was blood. Receptor source: a human donor in good health.

On this clonotype: Relative to the germline gene, one junction end is altered; a read error may explain this. This chain links TRBV7-2 with TRBJ2-5; D is perhaps TRBD2 (7 bases). The CDR3 has 14 amino acids. Looked up from germline, CDR1 is SGHTA and CDR2 is FQGNSA. The CDR3 loop reads CASSFRGGHETQYF. CDR3 DNA: TGTGCCAGTAGCTTCAGGGGAGGGCACGAGACCCAGTACTTC. Full variable domain (missing parts from reference TRBV7-2 and TRBJ2-5): GAGVSQSPSNKVTEKGKDVELRCDPISGHTALYWYRQSLGQGLEFLIYFQGNSAPDKSGLPSDRFSAERTGGSVSTLTIQRTQQEDSAVYLCASSFRGGHETQYFGPGTRLLVL.

The gene calls are TRBV7-8 and TRBJ2-7; D gene unclear. The V gene lost 1 base and the J gene lost 3 bases, with 19 bases spanning the gap. Germline lookup yields CDR1 SGHVS and CDR2 FQNEAQ. CDR3 length: 17 residues. The CDR3 sequence is CASSLDILRSSFYEQYF. CDR3 nucleotide sequence: TGTGCCAGCAGCTTAGACATTCTGAGATCCAGTTTCTACGAGCAGTACTTC.

This chain connects TRBV5-5 to TRBJ2-1; D tentatively fits TRBD1 or TRBD2 (6 bases each). Per germline, CDR1 SGHKS and CDR2 YYEKEE (reference sequence). CDR3 length: 15 residues. V lost 0 bases and J lost 8, with 15 bases in between. CDR3 amino acids: CASSLETGAWYEQFF. The CDR3 nucleotides read TGTGCCAGCAGCTTGGAAACGGGGGCCTGGTATGAGCAGTTCTTC.

The table lists this clonotype with a few counts. The rearrangement joins TRBV4-3 to TRBJ2-7, with D possibly TRBD2 on 5 matching bases. The V gene lost 0 bases and the J gene lost 3 bases, with 12 bases spanning the gap. Germline-derived CDR1 and CDR2 are LGHNA and YSLEER. This CDR3 comprises 15 residues. The CDR3 loop reads CASSQDPDGLYEQYF. In DNA, the CDR3 is TGCGCCAGCAGCCAAGATCCGGATGGACTCTACGAGCAGTACTTC.

This sequence joins TRBV12-3 or TRBV12-4 and TRBJ1-4; D is undetermined. V was trimmed by 5 bases and J by 0 bases, leaving 7 bases between them. The CDR3 runs 14 residues. The DNA for the CDR3 is TGTGCCAGCAGTCGGGATCCAACTAATGAAAAACTGTTTTTT. This translates into CASSRDPTNEKLFF.